These 12 T cell receptor beta chains were all obtained from the same sample, sequenced in a study of early T cells in non-severe SARS-CoV-2 infection. TCRdb re-called the 5' RACE reads with MiXCR, one entry per CDR3 protein. The sample carries just under 65,000 distinct CDR3 sequences, about 11% recorded once. Here the sequenced sample was whole blood, taken at baseline. The receptor set was obtained from an adult who was a healthcare worker with PCR-confirmed SARS-CoV-2 infection or an uninfected control (not recorded which).

This clonotype was counted a few times. DNA of the CDR3: TGTGCCAGCACCCGAACCCGTCCTACAGGGTTCGATGGCTACACCTTC. Translated, it gives CASTRTRPTGFDGYTF. The chain links TRBV3-1 to TRBJ1-2; D perhaps matches TRBD1 (6 bases). V was cut by 7 bases and J by 6 bases, with 24 bases left in between. The germline V gene encodes CDR1 LGHDT and CDR2 YNNKEL (reference sequence). The CDR3 spans 16 residues. The variable domain in full, completed from reference TRBV3-1 and TRBJ1-2, reads DTAVSQTPKYLVTQMGNDKSIKCEQNLGHDTMYWYKQDSKKFLKIMFSYNNKELIINETVPNRFSPKSPDKAHLNLHINSLELGDSAVYFCASTRTRPTGFDGYTFGSGTRLTVV.

This chain joins TRBV4-2 and TRBJ2-5, with a weak D call TRBD1 (6 bases). Germline-derived CDR1 and CDR2 are LGHNA and YNFKEQ. CDR3 length equals 16 residues. Trimming pared 4 bases from V and 5 bases from J, leaving 20 bases between. The chain's CDR3 is CASSPKTGQGSETQYF. CDR3 nucleotide sequence: TGTGCCAGCAGCCCCAAAACGGGGCAGGGGAGCGAGACCCAGTACTTC.

This clonotype appeared a few times. V gene TRBV7-8 combines with J gene TRBJ2-7; TRBD1 is a possible D gene (6 bases). The CDR3 is 13 residues long. Germline CDR1 SGHVS, CDR2 FQNEAQ. Trimming pared 1 base from V and 4 bases from J, leaving 8 bases between. The CDR3 region is CASSLDRVYEQYF. The CDR3 DNA is TGTGCCAGCAGCTTAGACAGGGTGTACGAGCAGTACTTC.

This rearrangement joins TRBV3-1 to TRBJ2-2; D gene unclear. With 5 bases removed from V and 1 base from J, the gap between germline ends came to 11 bases. Germline V gene lookup returns CDR1 LGHDT and CDR2 YNNKEL (reference sequence). The CDR3 has 15 amino acids. The CDR3 sequence: CASSYNSGNTGELFF. CDR3 bases: TGTGCCAGCAGCTACAACTCAGGGAACACCGGGGAGCTGTTTTTT.

V usage is TRBV29-1 and J usage is TRBJ2-5; TRBD2 matches 11 bases. The germline gives CDR1 SQVTM, CDR2 ANQGSEA. Unmatched junction bases numbered 10, after V lost 6 bases and J lost 4 bases. This CDR3 contains 15 residues. In nucleotides, the CDR3 is TGCAGCGTCAGCCCACTAGCGGGGGTCGGAGAGACCCAGTACTTC. It translates to CSVSPLAGVGETQYF. Full variable domain (outside the CDR3, taken from reference TRBV29-1 and TRBJ2-5): SAVISQKPSRDICQRGTSLTIQCQVDSQVTMMFWYRQQPGQSLTLIATANQGSEATYESGFVIDKFPISRPNLTFSTLTVSNMSPEDSSIYLCSVSPLAGVGETQYFGPGTRLLVL.

V and J are TRBV27 and TRBJ2-3, with D hard to call. Germline values: CDR1 MNHEY, CDR2 SMNVEV (reference sequence). V was clipped by 6 bases and J by 4 bases, with 14 bases between them. The length of the CDR3 is 14 residues. This chain's CDR3 is CASRASPLADTQYF. The CDR3 DNA is TGTGCCAGCAGAGCATCCCCGCTGGCAGATACGCAGTATTTT.

The genes are TRBV6-5 and TRBJ2-3; 9 nucleotides line up with TRBD2. Germline loops: CDR1 MNHEY, CDR2 SVGAGI. The trim removed 7 bases at V and 1 base at J, leaving 9 bases unmatched. The length of the CDR3 is 16 residues. The CDR3 DNA is TGTGCCAGCACCCCCGGGCGACTAGCGGGCACAGATACGCAGTATTTT. Amino acid sequence: CASTPGRLAGTDTQYF.

The chain couples TRBV6-5 to TRBJ2-1, with TRBD2 as a possible D gene (5 bases). Trimming took 8 bases from V and 6 from J, leaving 17 bases between them. This CDR3 spans 14 amino acids. Germline V gene sequence: CDR1 MNHEY, CDR2 SVGAGI. The CDR3 is CASSPGGILNEQFF. The CDR3 nucleotides read TGTGCCAGCTCCCCCGGAGGCATCCTCAATGAGCAGTTCTTC.

This clonotype was counted at least ten times. This chain connects TRBV7-9 to TRBJ2-5, with 13 nucleotides matching TRBD2. Germline V gives CDR1 SEHNR, CDR2 FQNEAQ (reference sequence). The CDR3 runs 19 residues. The V and J ends lost 0 bases and 1 base, in that order; junction bases with no gene match: 8. CDR3 protein: CASSLARTSGGLLQETQYF. The CDR3 DNA sequence: TGTGCCAGCAGCTTAGCGCGGACTAGCGGGGGCCTACTCCAAGAGACCCAGTACTTC.

The J gene is TRBJ1-4, the V gene TRBV12-3 or TRBV12-4; 7 bases line up with TRBD1. V was clipped by 4 bases and J by 5 bases; unmatched bases: 4. The CDR3 has 14 amino acids. This CDR3 reads CASSSRDRNEKLFF. CDR3 nucleotides: TGTGCCAGCAGTTCCCGGGACAGAAATGAAAAACTGTTTTTT.

The chain links TRBV12-3 or TRBV12-4 to TRBJ2-5, with D possibly being TRBD2 (5 bases). The CDR3 has 14 amino acids. V was cut by 3 bases and J by 3 bases, with 11 bases left in between. The CDR3 DNA follows: TGTGCCAGCAGTTTCAACGTAGCGAAAGAGACCCAGTACTTC. This sequence encodes CASSFNVAKETQYF.

This clonotype occurred many times. V is TRBV18 and J is TRBJ2-7; possibly TRBD1 for D (6 bases). CDR1 and CDR2 from the germline V gene are KGHSH and LQKENI. This CDR3 is built from 13 residues. Deletions cut 4 bases from V and 6 bases from J, with 13 bases between. CDR3 in DNA: TGTGCCAGCTCACTCCAGCAGGGGTCCGAGCAGTACTTC. This translates into CASSLQQGSEQYF.